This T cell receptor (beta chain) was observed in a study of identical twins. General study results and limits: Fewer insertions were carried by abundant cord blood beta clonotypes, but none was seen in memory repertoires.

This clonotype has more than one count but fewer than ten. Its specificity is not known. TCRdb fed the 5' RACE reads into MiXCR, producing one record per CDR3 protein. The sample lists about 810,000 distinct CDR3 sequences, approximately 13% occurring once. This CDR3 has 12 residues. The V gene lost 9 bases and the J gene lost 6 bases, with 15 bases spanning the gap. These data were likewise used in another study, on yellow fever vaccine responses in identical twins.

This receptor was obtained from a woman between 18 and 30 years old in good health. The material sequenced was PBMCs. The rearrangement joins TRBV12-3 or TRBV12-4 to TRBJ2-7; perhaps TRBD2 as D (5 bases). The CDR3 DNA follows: TGTGCCAGTGCGGGCCGCCGGGGCGAGCAGTACTTC. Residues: CASAGRRGEQYF.